This TCR beta chain was retrieved from a study of blood T cell repertoires in COVID-19. Study details: Researchers got acute and convalescent COVID-19 samples from the United States, Italy and Spain. PBMCs, B-cell-depleted T cells, or T cells were the source of the cDNA or gDNA that made up the material.

Methods used by the authors: For nucleated cells, counts were estimated from reference gene primer amplification. Using immunoSEQ multiplex PCR, the repertoire was profiled, and TCRdb retains in-frame clones only, with some absent. The DNA gave D and trimming, while V, J and clone size come from that table. The sample holds approximately 120,000 clones; under 85% are singletons and the top ten take about 12%. The CDR3 consists of 16 residues. After removal of 1 base from V and 4 bases from J, the junction contained 5 bases not matched to a gene. From germline, CDR1 is SGHKS and CDR2 YYEKEE (reference sequence).

The V gene is TRBV5-5, the J gene TRBJ2-1; 10 bases align to TRBD2. The sequenced sample consisted of peripheral blood. The clonotype originates from a man in his sixties with acute or convalescent COVID-19. The CDR3 nucleotides read TGTGCCAGCAGCTTGTCTAGCGGGGGATCGTACAATGAGCAGTTCTTC. This gives the protein CASSLSSGGSYNEQFF.